The 10 T cell receptor beta chains below were found in one sample sequenced in a study of CD8+CD57+ T cells in acquired aplastic anemia. Using genomic DNA as the template, TCR beta VDJ and CDR3 profiling was carried out. TCRdb re-called the reads with MiXCR, one entry per CDR3 protein. The table lists 120,000 or so distinct CDR3 sequences, about two fifths of them singletons. Patients who underwent sequencing had shown CD8+CD57+ cell expansion by flow cytometry. Sample: sorted CD4+, CD8+, or CD8+CD57+ T cells (not recorded which) from PBMCs. The receptors were gathered from a human donor with aplastic anemia.

CDR3 DNA sequence: TGTGCCAGCAGCGAGGAGAATCAGCCCCAGCATTTT. It yields the protein CASSEENQPQHF. The V gene is TRBV7-9, the J gene TRBJ1-5; D not resolved. CDR1 SEHNR and CDR2 FQNEAQ come from the germline V gene (reference sequence). The length of the CDR3 is 12 residues. The V end lost 5 bases, the J end lost 4 bases, and 6 bases lay between the germline ends. Full variable domain (rest looked up from reference TRBV7-9 and TRBJ1-5): DTGVSQNPRHKITKRGQNVTFRCDPISEHNRLYWYRQTLGQGPEFLTYFQNEAQLEKSRLLSDRFSAERPKGSFSTLEIQRTEQGDSAMYLCASSEENQPQHFGDGTRLSIL.

In this sample, this clonotype turned up many times. This sequence joins TRBV19 and TRBJ1-4; D possibly corresponds to TRBD1 (5 bases). Trimming took 3 bases from V and 8 from J, leaving 13 bases between them. This CDR3 has 14 residues. Per germline, CDR1 LNHDA and CDR2 SQIVND (reference sequence). As DNA, the CDR3 is TGTGCCAGTAGTATTGTGGGGCATGGAGAAAAACTGTTTTTT. Translation: CASSIVGHGEKLFF.

With respect to this clonotype: Because the CDR3 is missing its conserved closing phenylalanine or tryptophan, this is likely a read error. The V and J genes are TRBV10-3 and TRBJ1-2; no reliable D call. The CDR3 spans 12 residues. V lost 5 bases to trimming and J lost 2 bases, with 6 bases between them. Germline V gives CDR1 ENHRY, CDR2 SYGVKD. The CDR3 DNA sequence: TGTGCCATCAGTAACAGCAACTATGGCTACACCCTC. Protein product: CAISNSNYGYTL.

This clonotype was counted at least ten times. The chain has TRBV4-3 and TRBJ2-7, with 9 bases that match TRBD1. The J segment lost 3 bases and the V segment lost 2 bases, leaving 2 bases of the junction unmatched. Germline V gives CDR1 LGHNA, CDR2 YSLEER. The CDR3 loop spans 14 amino acids. The CDR3 loop is CASSQLDRGYEQYF. DNA for the CDR3: TGCGCCAGCAGCCAATTGGACAGGGGCTACGAGCAGTACTTC.

The rearrangement uses TRBV19 and TRBJ2-5; D not resolved. This CDR3 spans 13 amino acids. In germline, CDR1 is LNHDA, CDR2 SQIVND (reference sequence). The V end lost 5 bases, the J end lost 9 bases, and 16 bases lay between the germline ends. CDR3 DNA: TGTGCCAGTAGTGCGAATAGCAATCAGCCCCAGTACTTC. Its translation is CASSANSNQPQYF.

This chain joins TRBV9 and TRBJ1-2; D remains unclear. The germline V gene has CDR1 SGDLS and CDR2 YYNGEE. The CDR3 extends over 14 amino acids. V was trimmed by 0 bases and J by 0 bases, leaving 6 bases between them. CDR3 amino acids: CASSVAATNYGYTF. The CDR3 nucleotides read TGTGCCAGCAGCGTAGCAGCGACTAACTATGGCTACACCTTC. The variable domain in full, with the rest retrieved from reference TRBV9 and TRBJ1-2, is DSGVTQTPKHLITATGQRVTLRCSPRSGDLSVYWYQQSLDQGLQFLIQYYNGEERAKGNILERFSAQQFPDLHSELNLSSLELGDSALYFCASSVAATNYGYTFGSGTRLTVV.

This clonotype was seen a few times. The chain couples TRBV7-8 to TRBJ2-7, with D perhaps TRBD1 or TRBD2 (5 bases each). V was clipped by 8 bases and J by 1 base, with 12 bases between them. CDR1 SGHVS and CDR2 FQNEAQ come from the germline V gene. The CDR3 contains 13 residues. CDR3 sequence reads: CASGGRASYEQYF. For the CDR3, the DNA is TGTGCCAGCGGGGGACGGGCTTCCTACGAGCAGTACTTC.

This clonotype was observed many times. The chain has TRBV6-1 and TRBJ2-6, with D hard to call. With 2 bases removed from V and 3 bases from J, the gap between germline ends came to 8 bases. Germline loops: CDR1 MNHNS, CDR2 SASEGT. There are 15 residues in the CDR3. The CDR3 sequence: CASSERSVGANVLTF. CDR3 nucleotide sequence: TGTGCCAGCAGTGAAAGGTCAGTTGGGGCCAACGTCCTGACTTTC.

The table lists this clonotype with many counts. The rearrangement uses TRBV6-5 and TRBJ2-5, with 7 bases that match TRBD1. CDR3 length: 15 amino acids. Trimming took 6 bases from V and 7 from J; bases not matched to a gene: 14. Germline-derived CDR1 and CDR2 are MNHEY and SVGAGI. The CDR3 is CASSFDRALTGTQYF. CDR3 sequence (DNA): TGTGCCAGCAGCTTTGACAGGGCCCTGACCGGGACCCAGTACTTC.

This clonotype has a count of ten or more. The chain recombines TRBV12-3 or TRBV12-4 with TRBJ1-1; D may be TRBD1 (5 bases). V gave up 4 bases and J gave up 8 bases, with 14 bases separating them. This CDR3 has 13 amino acids. The CDR3 region is CASSSKRGTEAFF. CDR3 DNA: TGTGCCAGCAGTTCTAAGAGAGGGACGGAAGCTTTCTTT.